These 9 T cell receptor beta chains came from one sample sequenced in a study of Graves' ophthalmopathy and Graves' hyperthyroidism. RNA transcripts served as template for amplifying TCR beta CDR3 sequences. Second-round multiplex PCR came after a first-round RT-PCR that employed HTBI primers. One entry per CDR3 protein results from TCRdb running MiXCR on the multiplex PCR reads. The sample holds over 650,000 distinct CDR3 sequences; about 40% are singletons and the top ten take 2.5% to 3.5%. The sample was peripheral blood. These receptors originate from an adult man with Graves' ophthalmopathy.

Many counts were recorded for this clonotype. The chain combines TRBV7-9 with TRBJ1-5; 7 bases map to TRBD1. Germline V gene lookup returns CDR1 SEHNR and CDR2 FQNEAQ (reference sequence). The CDR3 spans 14 residues. The trim removed 4 bases at V and 5 bases at J, leaving 5 bases unmatched. CDR3 in DNA: TGTGCCAGCAGCTCAGGGCAGGGGGATCAGCCCCAGCATTTT. It codes for CASSSGQGDQPQHF. The full variable domain, completed using reference TRBV7-9 and TRBJ1-5, is DTGVSQNPRHKITKRGQNVTFRCDPISEHNRLYWYRQTLGQGPEFLTYFQNEAQLEKSRLLSDRFSAERPKGSFSTLEIQRTEQGDSAMYLCASSSGQGDQPQHFGDGTRLSIL.

This clonotype was seen many times. Germline and junction disagree at one end, which may indicate a read error. The chain uses TRBV4-3 and TRBJ2-7, with D perhaps matching TRBD1 (6 bases). CDR3 length: 13 amino acids. Germline-derived CDR1 and CDR2 are LGHNA and YSLEER. The CDR3 here is CASSQDRFYEQYF. The CDR3 nucleotides read TGTGCCAGCAGCCAGGACAGATTCTACGAGCAGTACTTC.

The chain recombines TRBV6-4 with TRBJ1-2; the D is unclear. This CDR3 has 13 residues. V dropped 10 bases and J dropped 4 bases, with 16 bases sitting between them. Germline CDR1 is MRHNA and CDR2 is SNTAGT. The CDR3 DNA is TGTGCCACATTTGACGGCCCAGGCTATGGCTACACCTTC. Translated, it gives CATFDGPGYGYTF.

The rearrangement joins TRBV11-2 to TRBJ2-3; D unresolved. The V end was cut by 8 bases, the J end by 5 bases, with 8 bases between. CDR1 SGHAT and CDR2 FQNNGV come from the germline V gene. The CDR3 runs 11 residues. DNA for the CDR3: TGTGCCAGCGCCAAGGTAGATACGCAGTATTTT. This encodes CASAKVDTQYF.

Only a few counts were recorded for this clonotype. The chain employs TRBV9 and TRBJ1-4, with D perhaps matching TRBD1 (6 bases). The germline V gene encodes CDR1 SGDLS and CDR2 YYNGEE. CDR3 size: 15 residues. V shed 4 bases and J shed 12 bases, with 22 bases lying between them. The CDR3 coding sequence is TGTGCCAGCAGCATGGCAACCGGGACAAGAAAGGAACTGTTTTTT. This sequence encodes CASSMATGTRKELFF. Variable domain in full (rest from reference TRBV9 and TRBJ1-4): DSGVTQTPKHLITATGQRVTLRCSPRSGDLSVYWYQQSLDQGLQFLIQYYNGEERAKGNILERFSAQQFPDLHSELNLSSLELGDSALYFCASSMATGTRKELFFGSGTQLSVL.

Ten or more counts support this clonotype. The chain carries TRBV14 and TRBJ2-7; 8 bases map to TRBD1. CDR3 length equals 15 residues. Germline assignment: CDR1 SGHDN and CDR2 FVKESK. The ends lost 2 bases at V and 3 bases at J; junction bases unmatched: 6. CDR3: CASSQTGTGFYEQYF. Here the CDR3 DNA reads TGTGCCAGCAGCCAAACCGGGACAGGATTCTACGAGCAGTACTTC.

On this clonotype itself: With a much larger clone just one base away, this may be a read error. The V gene is TRBV29-1, the J gene TRBJ2-2; either TRBD1 or TRBD2 may fit D (6 bases each). The germline CDR1 and CDR2 sequences are SQVTM and ANQGSEA. This CDR3 contains 14 residues. The chain's CDR3 is CSVGGGLGTGELLF. In DNA form, the CDR3 reads TGCAGCGTTGGAGGGGGACTGGGAACCGGGGAGCTGCTTTTT.

This clonotype came up many times. This sequence joins TRBV7-8 and TRBJ2-2; TRBD1 aligns across 7 bases. Trimming at V came to 1 base and at J to 4 bases, leaving 0 bases not matched to a gene. Germline V lookup: CDR1 SGHVS, CDR2 FQNEAQ. There are 14 residues in the CDR3. This CDR3 is CASSLGTGTGELFF. Written as DNA, the CDR3 is TGTGCCAGCAGCTTAGGGACAGGCACCGGGGAGCTGTTTTTT.

In regard to this clonotype: At one of its ends the junction is not consistent with the germline gene, which may arise from a read error. The genes are TRBV15 and TRBJ1-5; D might be TRBD1 (5 bases). This CDR3 region has 15 residues. Per the germline V gene, CDR1 is LNHNV and CDR2 is YYDKDF (reference sequence). The DNA of the CDR3 is TGTGCCGCCAGCAGCCCCGGGGGTGGGGATCAGCCCCAGCATTTT. This encodes CAASSPGGGDQPQHF.